Shown below are 23 T cell receptor beta chains from a single sample sequenced in a study of blood T cells in healthy people across ages. With a J-beta primer mix and a sample-barcoded 5' primer, a second PCR ran roughly 6 to 11 cycles. TCRdb reprocessed the 5' RACE reads via MiXCR and lists one record per CDR3 protein. Of some 760,000 distinct CDR3 sequences detected, more than 20% appear once; the ten largest clones hold 3.7%. The same specimen was also included in a second study, on T cells of mothers and their children.

The sequencing input was blood. Source of these receptors: a boy between 10 and 17 years old in good health.

The sample holds a few counts of this clonotype. The chain links TRBV24-1 to TRBJ2-3; 9 nucleotides match TRBD1. In germline, CDR1 is KGHDR, CDR2 SFDVKD. V gave up 9 bases and J gave up 3 bases; unmatched junction bases: 0. The CDR3 is 12 residues long. The CDR3 sequence is CATGQGTDTQYF. The CDR3 coding sequence is TGTGCCACCGGACAGGGGACAGATACGCAGTATTTT.

This clonotype has more than one count but fewer than ten. This sequence joins TRBV29-1 and TRBJ2-7; the match to TRBD2 covers 13 bases. Germline values: CDR1 SQVTM, CDR2 ANQGSEA. The CDR3 totals 15 residues. The ends lost 0 bases at V and 7 bases at J; junction bases unmatched: 6. The CDR3 here is CSVEEGTGLAGEQYF. The CDR3 DNA sequence: TGCAGCGTTGAAGAGGGGACGGGACTAGCGGGAGAGCAGTACTTC.

This clonotype was detected a few times. J is TRBJ2-6 and V is TRBV29-1, with a possible D match to TRBD2 (7 bases). The length of the CDR3 is 14 residues. Trimming pared 6 bases from V and 4 bases from J, leaving 13 bases between. The germline V gene has CDR1 SQVTM and CDR2 ANQGSEA. The CDR3 loop reads CSVGGAAGANVLTF. The CDR3 DNA reads as TGCAGCGTGGGGGGGGCGGCCGGGGCCAACGTCCTGACTTTC. The full variable domain, completed using reference TRBV29-1 and TRBJ2-6, is SAVISQKPSRDICQRGTSLTIQCQVDSQVTMMFWYRQQPGQSLTLIATANQGSEATYESGFVIDKFPISRPNLTFSTLTVSNMSPEDSSIYLCSVGGAAGANVLTFGAGSRLTVL.

The gene calls are TRBV28 and TRBJ1-2, with D possibly TRBD1 on 5 matching bases. CDR1 MDHEN and CDR2 SYDVKM come from the germline V gene. This CDR3 has 14 residues. With 7 bases removed from V and 4 bases from J, the gap between germline ends came to 16 bases. CDR3 sequence (DNA): TGTGCCAGCAACTTGAGGGGCCCCGCCTATGGCTACACCTTC. It is translated as CASNLRGPAYGYTF.

V usage is TRBV20-1 and J usage is TRBJ2-7; TRBD2 matches at 13 bases. Per germline, CDR1 DFQATT and CDR2 SNEGSKA (reference sequence). Trimming cost V 6 bases and J 0 bases; bases outside gene matches: 8. The CDR3 is 16 residues long. CDR3: CSAPGLAGVPSYEQYF. CDR3 nucleotide sequence: TGCAGTGCGCCAGGACTAGCGGGAGTCCCCTCCTACGAGCAGTACTTC.

This clonotype came up a few times. V is TRBV12-3 or TRBV12-4 and J is TRBJ2-3, with TRBD2 matching 9 bases. V lost 3 bases, J lost 3 bases, and 7 bases stayed unmatched. CDR3 size: 16 residues. The CDR3 here is CASSFGLAGNTDTQYF. The CDR3 nucleotides are TGTGCCAGCAGTTTCGGGCTAGCGGGAAATACAGATACGCAGTATTTT.

This clonotype was recorded a few times. V is TRBV7-2 and J is TRBJ2-4; D is undetermined. With 7 bases removed from V and 3 bases from J, the gap between germline ends came to 19 bases. The CDR3 has 16 residues. Germline loops: CDR1 SGHTA, CDR2 FQGNSA. The CDR3 spells CASIEDGWWGKNIQYF. The CDR3 DNA reads as TGTGCCAGCATAGAGGACGGGTGGTGGGGCAAAAACATTCAGTACTTC. Complete variable domain (other parts from reference TRBV7-2 and TRBJ2-4): GAGVSQSPSNKVTEKGKDVELRCDPISGHTALYWYRQSLGQGLEFLIYFQGNSAPDKSGLPSDRFSAERTGGSVSTLTIQRTQQEDSAVYLCASIEDGWWGKNIQYFGAGTRLSVL.

The J gene is TRBJ1-4, the V gene TRBV2, with TRBD1 identical over 7 bases. From germline, CDR1 is SNHLY and CDR2 FYNNEI. V lost 1 base to trimming and J lost 2 bases; unmatched junction nucleotides: 4. The CDR3 extends over 16 amino acids. CDR3: CASSEGQGVTNEKLFF. CDR3 DNA sequence: TGTGCCAGCAGTGAAGGGCAGGGGGTGACTAATGAAAAACTGTTTTTT.

This clonotype turned up a few times. The chain is built from TRBV29-1 and TRBJ2-3, with D unresolved. The V gene's germline CDR1 is SQVTM and CDR2 ANQGSEA. The V and J ends lost 7 bases and 3 bases respectively, with 11 bases between them. This CDR3 has 12 residues. CDR3 region: CSAHYRTDTQYF. DNA of the CDR3: TGCAGCGCCCACTACCGGACAGATACGCAGTATTTT.

The table lists this clonotype with a few counts. CDR3 residues: CASSLGDGANYGYTF. Written as DNA, the CDR3 is TGCGCCAGCAGCTTGGGGGACGGAGCTAACTATGGCTACACCTTC. The V call is TRBV5-1, the J call TRBJ1-2, with TRBD1 as a possible D gene (5 bases). CDR1 and CDR2 from the germline V gene are SGHRS and YFSETQ. The CDR3 contains 15 residues. The V and J ends lost 0 bases and 0 bases respectively, with 9 bases between them.

Notes on this clonotype: At one end, the junction sequence differs from germline, possibly due to a read error. V is TRBV5-6 and J is TRBJ2-3, with D tentatively TRBD1 (6 bases). CDR3 length: 13 residues. Germline loops: CDR1 SGHDT, CDR2 YYEEEE. This CDR3 is CASSSSGVNTQYF. The CDR3, as DNA: TGTGCCAGCAGCTCTTCAGGGGTGAATACGCAGTACTTT.

The chain couples TRBV11-2 to TRBJ2-1; no clear D. The last part of the DNA fits TRBJ2-7 better; the J call may be wrong. The CDR3 covers 15 residues. Looked up from germline, CDR1 is SGHAT and CDR2 is FQNNGV. The CDR3 sequence is CASSLGPGDSYEQYF. CDR3 in DNA: TGTGCCAGCAGCTTAGGGCCTGGGGACTCCTACGAGCAGTACTTC.

This clonotype was observed many times. The chain links TRBV4-3 to TRBJ2-1; maybe TRBD2 (5 bases). This CDR3 contains 13 residues. The ends were cut back, 4 bases at V and 5 bases at J, with 9 bases in the middle. CDR1 is LGHNA and CDR2 is YSLEER in the germline V gene. The CDR3 region has the DNA TGCGCCAGCAGCCTGGGAGTTGACAATGAGCAGTTCTTC. It is translated as CASSLGVDNEQFF.

V usage is TRBV4-1 and J usage is TRBJ1-4; the D gene is possibly TRBD1 (5 bases). Germline V lookup: CDR1 MGHRA, CDR2 YSYEKL. This CDR3 contains 17 residues. Between the trimmed V and J ends, which lost 2 bases and 0 bases, there was a span of 13 bases. The CDR3 region is CASSQIQGTATNEKLFF. The CDR3 nucleotides read TGCGCCAGCAGCCAAATCCAGGGAACGGCAACTAATGAAAAACTGTTTTTT.

This clonotype was recorded a few times. The chain recombines TRBV7-6 with TRBJ2-3, with D perhaps TRBD2 (6 bases). The CDR3 covers 17 residues. The germline gives CDR1 SGHVS, CDR2 FNYEAQ. V was pared by 7 bases and J by 0 bases, with 20 bases between. The CDR3 sequence is CASTPVGRGASTDTQYF. DNA for the CDR3: TGTGCCAGCACCCCCGTGGGGCGGGGAGCTAGCACAGATACGCAGTATTTT.

The chain couples TRBV13 to TRBJ1-6; 9 bases fit TRBD1. The CDR3 runs to 15 residues. Germline lookup yields CDR1 PRHDT and CDR2 FYEKMQ (reference sequence). With V trimmed by 5 bases and J by 6 bases, 5 bases remained unmatched. CDR3 loop: CASSIRDRANSPLHF. DNA for the CDR3: TGTGCCAGCAGCATCCGGGACAGGGCTAATTCACCCCTCCACTTT.

V and J are TRBV7-8 and TRBJ2-5; 12 positions match TRBD1. The end of the DNA is better explained by TRBJ2-7, so the J call may be wrong. The CDR3 is 16 residues long. CDR1 SGHVS and CDR2 FQNEAQ come from the germline V gene. This CDR3 reads CASSSNVGQGAYEQYF. CDR3 sequence (DNA): TGTGCCAGCAGCTCGAACGTGGGACAGGGGGCTTACGAGCAGTACTTC.

The chain is built from TRBV11-2 and TRBJ2-3, with TRBD2 matching over 9 bases. Germline V gene data show CDR1 as SGHAT and CDR2 as FQNNGV. CDR3 size: 19 residues. Germline trimming cut 1 base from V and 1 base from J; bases unmatched to any gene: 12. CDR3 protein: CASSLGLGPLAGGTDTQYF. The CDR3 DNA follows: TGTGCCAGCAGCTTAGGTTTGGGGCCACTAGCGGGCGGCACAGATACGCAGTATTTT.

For this clonotype: Lacking the conserved final phenylalanine or tryptophan, this CDR3 likely reflects a read error. This chain uses TRBV10-3 with TRBJ2-5; D remains unclear. The CDR3 length is 14 residues. The V gene's germline CDR1 is ENHRY and CDR2 SYGVKD. Trimming shortened V by 3 bases and J by 2 bases, and 10 bases separated the two germline ends. CDR3 loop: CAISDPLRQETQYL. The CDR3, as DNA: TGTGCCATCAGTGACCCCCTCCGGCAAGAGACCCAGTACCTC.

This clonotype was recorded a few times. The chain uses TRBV29-1 and TRBJ2-2; D perhaps matches TRBD2 (5 bases). The CDR3 has 14 residues. Germline V gives CDR1 SQVTM, CDR2 ANQGSEA. V lost 7 bases, J lost 4 bases, and 16 bases lay in between. CDR3 region: CSAQSTSPTGELFF. CDR3 DNA sequence: TGCAGCGCCCAGAGCACTAGTCCCACCGGGGAGCTGTTTTTT.

About this clonotype: Relative to the germline gene, one junction end is altered; a read error may explain this. V and J are TRBV4-3 and TRBJ2-5; D gene unclear. Gene TRBJ2-7 matches the end of the DNA better, so the J call may be wrong. This CDR3 has 15 residues. CDR1 is LGHNA, CDR2 YSLEER, per germline. The CDR3 DNA reads TGCACCAGCAGCCAATCATTGGGTCCTTCCTACGAGCAGTACTTC. Amino acids: CTSSQSLGPSYEQYF.

The V and J genes are TRBV20-1 and TRBJ2-1, with 11 bases identical to TRBD2. The CDR3 runs to 13 residues. V was clipped by 6 bases and J by 8 bases; unmatched bases: 6. Germline V gives CDR1 DFQATT, CDR2 SNEGSKA (reference sequence). DNA of the CDR3: TGCAGTGCGACTAGCGGGAAGGGGGATGAGCAGTTCTTC. This encodes CSATSGKGDEQFF.

In this sample, this clonotype turned up a few times. The chain links TRBV9 to TRBJ1-2; maybe TRBD1 (5 bases). The germline V gene has CDR1 SGDLS and CDR2 YYNGEE. V gave up 3 bases and J gave up 8 bases, with 17 bases separating them. The CDR3 spans 14 residues. The CDR3 is CASSEYPQGYGYTF. CDR3 bases: TGTGCCAGCAGCGAATACCCCCAGGGCTACGGCTACACCTTC.